This T cell receptor beta chain stems from a study of technical replicates of blood from a few donors. Profiled with immunoSEQ multiplex PCR; TCRdb holds only in-frame clones, not every one. The table lists some 60,000 clones, over 85% of them singletons. CDR1 and CDR2 from the germline V gene are SGHAT and FQNNGV. The J segment lost 0 bases and the V segment lost 2 bases, leaving 0 bases of the junction unmatched. The CDR3 is made up of 15 amino acids. The chain is built from TRBV11-2 and TRBJ2-1; TRBD2 agrees at 8 bases. This clonotype originated in a human donor in good health. Some clones in this sample may be carry-over from other donors' samples. Sequenced sample: PBMCs. The CDR3 region has the DNA TGTGCCAGCAGCTTAAGCGGGAGCTCCTACAATGAGCAGTTCTTC. Translating gives CASSLSGSSYNEQFF.